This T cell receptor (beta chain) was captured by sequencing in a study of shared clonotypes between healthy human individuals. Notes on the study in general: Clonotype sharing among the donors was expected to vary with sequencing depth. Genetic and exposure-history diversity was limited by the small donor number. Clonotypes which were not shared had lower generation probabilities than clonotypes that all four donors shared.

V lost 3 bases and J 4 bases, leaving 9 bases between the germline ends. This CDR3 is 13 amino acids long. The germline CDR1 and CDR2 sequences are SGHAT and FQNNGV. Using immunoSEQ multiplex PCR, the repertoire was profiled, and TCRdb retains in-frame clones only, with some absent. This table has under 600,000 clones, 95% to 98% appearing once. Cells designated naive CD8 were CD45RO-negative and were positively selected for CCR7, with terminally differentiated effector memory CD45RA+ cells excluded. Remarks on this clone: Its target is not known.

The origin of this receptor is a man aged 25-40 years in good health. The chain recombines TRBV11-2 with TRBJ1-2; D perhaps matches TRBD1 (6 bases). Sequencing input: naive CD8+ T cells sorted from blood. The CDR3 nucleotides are TGTGCCAGCAGCTTGGGGGGCTTCTATGGCTACACCTTC. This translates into CASSLGGFYGYTF.